This T cell receptor beta chain emerged from a study of blood T cell repertoires in COVID-19. The wider study: Acute-phase and convalescent COVID-19 samples originated in the United States, Italy and Spain. PBMCs, B-cell-depleted T cells, or T cells provided the cDNA or gDNA that made up the material.

Authors' methods: By means of reference gene primer amplification, nucleated cell counts were estimated. Libraries were prepared by immunoSEQ multiplex PCR; TCRdb keeps only in-frame clonotypes and omits some of them. V and J calls and clone size follow that table, whereas D and trimming were derived from the DNA. The table lists around 230,000 clones, over 70% of them singletons. The CDR3 sequence is 16 residues long. Germline V CDR1 and CDR2: LNHDA, SQIVND (reference sequence). Trimming removed 6 bases at V and 0 bases at J, with 15 bases between. This clone was counted once. The sequenced sample was peripheral blood. The clonotype was recovered from a woman of 80 years or more with acute or convalescent COVID-19. V and J are TRBV19 and TRBJ1-3; D remains unclear. CDR3 protein: CASRSEGLLSGNTIYF. The CDR3 region has the DNA TGTGCCAGTAGATCTGAGGGCCTTCTCTCTGGAAACACCATATATTTT.